This T cell receptor beta chain is drawn from a study of blood T cells in healthy people across ages. Germline V gene data show CDR1 as LGHDT and CDR2 as YNNKEL (reference sequence). The CDR3 has 15 amino acids. Then a second PCR, running about 7 to 11 cycles, was carried out with a sample-barcoded 5' primer and a J-beta primer mix. TCRdb recomputed calls from the 5' RACE reads with MiXCR, one row per CDR3 protein. This table has 1 million or so distinct CDR3 sequences, 40% to 50% appearing once. The receptor was isolated from a woman in her fifties or sixties in good health. The chain employs TRBV3-1 and TRBJ2-4, with D possibly called TRBD1 or TRBD2 (5 bases each). The end of the DNA aligns better with TRBJ2-5, so the J call may be wrong. Material: blood. For the CDR3, the DNA is TGTGCCAGCAGCCAAGATTTTGGGGGAGCAGAGACCCAGTACTTC. Translated, it gives CASSQDFGGAETQYF.